This is a list of T cell receptor beta chains from one sample in a study of CD8+CD57+ T cells in acquired aplastic anemia. TCRdb fed the reads into MiXCR, producing one record per CDR3 protein. The repertoire has approximately 40,000 distinct CDR3 sequences, 63% of them found once; the top ten carry 45% to 75%. Sample: sorted CD4+, CD8+, or CD8+CD57+ T cells (not recorded which) from PBMCs. These receptors came from a human donor with aplastic anemia. The CDR3 runs from the conserved cysteine through the conserved F or W. A D gene is named only where the DNA matches it firmly. Clone sizes are given selectively: once, few, many, or a class where the clone is expanded.

TRBJ2-3,TRBD2,TRBV2,NA,CASNSGGAVDTQYF,TGTGCCAGCAACAGCGGGGGGGCGGTAGATACGCAGTATTTT
TRBJ2-3,TRBD2,TRBV3-1,few,CASMRAGGRTDTQYF,TGTGCCAGCATGAGAGCGGGGGGGCGCACAGATACGCAGTATTTT
TRBJ1-2,NA,TRBV3-1,many,CASSRKALNGYTF,TGTGCCAGCTCCCGAAAAGCACTCAATGGCTACACCTTC
TRBJ2-1,TRBD1,TRBV10-1,once,CATSDRARRNF,TGCGCCACCTCTGACAGGGCAAGGCGCAATTTC
TRBJ2-7,TRBD2,TRBV12-3/TRBV12-4,many,CASSLGGPDYEQYF,TGTGCCAGCAGTTTGGGAGGGCCAGACTACGAGCAGTACTTC
TRBJ1-5,NA,TRBV4-1,many,CASSQVGQPQHF,TGCGCCAGCAGCCAAGTGGGTCAGCCCCAGCATTTT
TRBJ2-7,NA,TRBV4-1,NA,CASSPSPHGDYEQYF,TGCGCCAGCAGCCCCAGCCCACACGGAGACTACGAGCAGTACTTC
TRBJ2-7,TRBD1,TRBV7-6,NA,CASSLQGQFDEQYF,TGTGCCAGCAGCTTACAGGGACAGTTCGACGAGCAGTACTTC
TRBJ1-1,TRBD1,TRBV2,few,CASSEGTGGYGTEAFF,TGTGCCAGCAGTGAAGGGACAGGGGGGTACGGCACTGAAGCTTTCTTT
TRBJ2-3,TRBD2,TRBV3-1,NA,CASSPLRLAGGVDTQYF,TGTGCCAGCAGCCCCCTTAGACTAGCGGGGGGAGTAGATACGCAGTATTTT
TRBJ1-1,NA,TRBV6-5,many,CASSYSGMTNTEAFF,TGTGCCAGCAGTTACTCGGGGATGACGAACACTGAAGCTTTCTTT
TRBJ2-1,TRBD1,TRBV10-1,NA,CASSGSHRGYPISEQFF,TGCGCCAGCAGTGGTTCACACAGGGGGTACCCCATAAGTGAGCAGTTCTTC
TRBJ1-2,NA,TRBV7-2,NA,CASTFQGWGYTF,TGTGCCAGCACCTTCCAGGGTTGGGGCTACACCTTC
TRBJ2-7,TRBD1,TRBV2,NA,CASTRGGEWEQYF,TGTGCCAGCACGCGAGGGGGCGAGTGGGAGCAGTACTTC
TRBJ2-7,TRBD1,TRBV10-3,NA,CASGQFDEQYF,TGTGCCTCGGGACAGTTCGACGAGCAGTACTTC
TRBJ2-7,NA,TRBV19,NA,CASSIGRGYEQYF,TGTGCCAGTAGTATAGGTCGCGGGTACGAGCAGTACTTC
TRBJ2-1,NA,TRBV11-3,NA,CASSRTASNEQFF,TGTGCCAGTAGCCGGACAGCGAGTAATGAGCAGTTCTTC
TRBJ1-6,NA,TRBV12-3/TRBV12-4,NA,CASSFRNSPLHF,TGTGCCAGCAGTTTCCGCAATTCACCCCTCCACTTT
TRBJ2-7,NA,TRBV6-5,many,CASSYSLSYEQYF,TGTGCCAGCAGTTACTCACTTTCCTACGAGCAGTACTTC
TRBJ1-1,TRBD1,TRBV20-1,few,CSAARTGDTEAFF,TGCAGTGCTGCACGGACAGGGGACACTGAAGCTTTCTTT
TRBJ1-1,NA,TRBV6-1,NA,CATLLPGGGTEAFF,TGTGCCACCCTGTTGCCCGGGGGGGGCACTGAAGCTTTCTTT
TRBJ2-7,NA,TRBV29-1,NA,CSVELGVRTYEQYF,TGCAGCGTTGAACTGGGGGTTAGGACCTACGAGCAGTACTTC
TRBJ2-3,NA,TRBV28,few,CASSSGGAGLTDTQYF,TGTGCCAGCAGTTCTGGGGGCGCGGGCCTCACAGATACGCAGTATTTT
TRBJ2-2,TRBD2,TRBV3-1,few,CASSPGLAVNTGELFF,TGTGCCAGCAGCCCAGGACTAGCGGTAAACACCGGGGAGCTGTTTTTT
TRBJ2-7,TRBD2,TRBV29-1,NA,CSVETSASYEQYF,TGCAGCGTTGAAACTAGCGCATCCTACGAGCAGTACTTC
TRBJ2-5,NA,TRBV10-3,NA,CAISESRETQYF,TGTGCCATCAGTGAGTCCAGGGAGACCCAGTACTTC
TRBJ2-5,NA,TRBV19,NA,CASSFRTPQETQYF,TGTGCCAGTAGTTTCCGGACTCCGCAAGAGACCCAGTACTTC
TRBJ1-1,TRBD1,TRBV19,NA,CASTRQGANLNTEAFF,TGTGCCAGTACTAGACAGGGGGCTAACCTGAACACTGAAGCTTTCTTT
TRBJ1-4,NA,TRBV19,NA,CASSTAGRSEKLFF,TGTGCCAGTAGTACGGCTGGGAGAAGTGAAAAACTGTTTTTT
TRBJ2-1,TRBD1,TRBV9,NA,CASSVEGDRGNEQFF,TGTGCCAGCAGCGTAGAGGGGGACAGGGGAAATGAGCAGTTCTTC
TRBJ1-4,TRBD1,TRBV2,NA,CASSGDRAPGKLFF,TGTGCCAGCAGTGGGGACAGGGCGCCTGGGAAACTGTTTTTT
TRBJ1-2,NA,TRBV15,NA,CATSRDGQSYTF,TGTGCCACCAGCAGAGATGGGCAGAGCTACACCTTC
TRBJ1-1,NA,TRBV10-3,NA,CAISEVGGGYGGTEAFF,TGTGCCATCAGTGAGGTGGGGGGGGGGTACGGCGGCACTGAAGCTTTCTTT
TRBJ2-7,NA,TRBV15,NA,CATSRGTGTKGGHEQYF,TGTGCCACCAGCAGAGGTACCGGGACCAAGGGGGGGCACGAGCAGTACTTC
TRBJ2-3,NA,TRBV6-1,NA,CASPVGFAGSTDTQYF,TGTGCCAGCCCCGTAGGGTTCGCGGGGAGCACAGATACGCAGTATTTT
TRBJ2-3,NA,TRBV20-1,NA,CSASKNKGTDTQYF,TGCAGTGCTAGTAAAAACAAGGGCACAGATACGCAGTATTTT
TRBJ2-1,TRBD1,TRBV7-8,once,CASSPKRGRFDEQFF,TGTGCCAGCAGCCCGAAAAGGGGGCGCTTCGATGAGCAGTTCTTC
TRBJ2-7,TRBD1,TRBV20-1,NA,CSASEDRGHEQYF,TGCAGTGCCTCGGAGGACAGGGGCCACGAGCAGTACTTC
TRBJ2-7,NA,TRBV10-3,many,CAISESGGYEQYF,TGTGCCATCAGTGAGTCAGGGGGCTACGAGCAGTACTTC
TRBJ2-7,TRBD1,TRBV10-2,NA,CASNRGQGSHEQYF,TGCGCCAGCAATCGGGGACAGGGAAGCCACGAGCAGTACTTC
TRBJ1-1,NA,TRBV7-6,NA,CASSSLTTEAFF,TGTGCCAGCAGCTCACTGACCACTGAAGCTTTCTTT
TRBJ2-7,NA,TRBV7-2,NA,CASSFQSSYEQYF,TGTGCCAGCAGCTTTCAAAGCTCCTACGAGCAGTACTTC
TRBJ1-2,TRBD1,TRBV20-1,NA,CSEAWTGRIYGYTF,TGCAGTGAAGCCTGGACAGGCCGGATCTATGGCTACACCTTC
TRBJ2-5,NA,TRBV15,few,CATSRDWETQYF,TGTGCCACCAGCAGAGATTGGGAGACCCAGTACTTC
TRBJ1-1,NA,TRBV12-3/TRBV12-4,once,CASTAGGFGTEAFF,TGTGCCAGCACCGCTGGGGGATTTGGCACTGAAGCTTTCTTT